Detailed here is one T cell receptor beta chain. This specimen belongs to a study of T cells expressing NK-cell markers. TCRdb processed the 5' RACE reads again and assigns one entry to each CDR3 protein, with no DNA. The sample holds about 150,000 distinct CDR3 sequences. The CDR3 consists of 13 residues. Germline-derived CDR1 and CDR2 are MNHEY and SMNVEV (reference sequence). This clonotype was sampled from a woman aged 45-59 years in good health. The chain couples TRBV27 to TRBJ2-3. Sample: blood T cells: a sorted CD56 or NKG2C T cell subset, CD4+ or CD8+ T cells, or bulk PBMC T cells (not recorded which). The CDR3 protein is CASLAIYTDTQYF.